This T cell receptor (beta chain) was found in a study of cytomegalovirus exposure and HLA in healthy donors. Study-wide results and caveats: Some V segments could not be told apart, so they were left out, TRBV6-2 and TRBV6-3 among them.

As regards this clone: The antigen remains undetermined.

Germline CDR1 and CDR2: LNHDA and SQIVND (reference sequence). The CDR3 covers 12 residues. Trimming removed 5 bases at V and 4 bases at J, with 6 bases between. 13 Jbeta primers and 60 Vbeta primers were used for the PCR. As processed by the authors: Later reanalysis found about 78 million unique TCR beta chains, around 10 million of them shared. TCRdb keeps only in-frame clones here, not all; method: immunoSEQ multiplex PCR. D and trimming were read from the DNA, whereas the V and J calls and clone size are those reported in that table. The sample yields some 100,000 clones, over 60% seen once. The sequence was collected from a woman in her thirties or forties in good health and CMV-seropositive. The sample was PBMCs. V usage is TRBV19 and J usage is TRBJ1-5; D remains unclear. The CDR3 DNA is TGTGCCAGTAGTGTCGGGAATCAGCCCCAGCATTTT. Translated, it gives CASSVGNQPQHF.